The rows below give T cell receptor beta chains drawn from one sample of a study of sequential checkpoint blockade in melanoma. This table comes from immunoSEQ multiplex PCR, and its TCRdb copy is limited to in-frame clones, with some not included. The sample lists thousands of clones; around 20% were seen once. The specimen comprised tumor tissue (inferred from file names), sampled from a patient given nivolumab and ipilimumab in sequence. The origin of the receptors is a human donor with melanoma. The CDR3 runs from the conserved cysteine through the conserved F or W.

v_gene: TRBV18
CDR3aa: CASSPSSGQGNEQFF

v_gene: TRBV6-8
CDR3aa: CASNGQNNQPQHF

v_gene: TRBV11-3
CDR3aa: CASSLGGNIETQYF

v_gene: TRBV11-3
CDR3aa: CASSLETGNYGYTF

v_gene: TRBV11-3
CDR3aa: CASSPLAVGETQYF

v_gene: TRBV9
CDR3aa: CASSVAPRDQETQYF

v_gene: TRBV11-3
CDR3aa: CASSSSVAGGALTTNEKLFF

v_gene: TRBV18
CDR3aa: CASSPDSHQPQHF

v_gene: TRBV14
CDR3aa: CASQQGGITEAFF

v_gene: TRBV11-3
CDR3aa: CASSNRDRGETQYF

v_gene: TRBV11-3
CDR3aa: CASSFHQGLAPDTQYF

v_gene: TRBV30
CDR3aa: CAWSLVAGRGDYGYTF